Below are 25 T cell receptor beta chains sequenced from a single sample in a study of T cells in Graves' hyperthyroidism and ophthalmopathy. RNA transcripts provided the source from which TCR beta CDR3 regions were amplified. HTBI primers were the set used in a first-round RT-PCR of the TCR CDR3. TCRdb reprocessed the multiplex PCR reads with MiXCR, giving one entry per CDR3 protein. The data hold about 320,000 distinct CDR3 sequences, with roughly 15% observed a single time. The sample taken for sequencing was blood. These receptors were obtained from a man aged 25 to 45 with Graves' hyperthyroidism.

This clonotype was detected only a few times. The chain has TRBV6-6 and TRBJ2-2, with 7 positions matching TRBD1. The CDR3 length is 16 residues. Germline CDR1 is MNHNY and CDR2 is SVGAGI (reference sequence). V was clipped by 1 base and J by 2 bases; unmatched bases: 4. The CDR3 loop reads CASSYWDRLNTGELFF. The CDR3 coding sequence is TGTGCCAGCAGTTACTGGGACAGACTTAACACCGGGGAGCTGTTTTTT.

This clonotype was counted a few times. The chain couples TRBV29-1 to TRBJ2-7, with 7 bases lining up with TRBD2. This CDR3 spans 14 amino acids. The germline gives CDR1 SQVTM, CDR2 ANQGSEA. J lost 4 bases, V lost 5 bases, and 11 bases had no gene match. The CDR3 region has the DNA TGCAGCGTTACCGAGCGGGACTCCCCGTACGAGCAGTACTTC. Protein sequence: CSVTERDSPYEQYF.

This clonotype came up many times. The J gene is TRBJ2-5, the V gene TRBV7-2; perhaps TRBD2 as D (5 bases). The CDR3 length is 15 residues. Trimming pared 7 bases from V and 5 bases from J, leaving 20 bases between. Germline-derived CDR1 and CDR2 are SGHTA and FQGNSA. The CDR3 DNA reads as TGTGCCAGCATCACCCACCCGGACTTGGTGGAGACCCAGTACTTC. This gives the protein CASITHPDLVETQYF.

V usage is TRBV10-3 and J usage is TRBJ1-5, with TRBD1 as a possible D gene (6 bases). V lost 3 bases and J lost 13, with 13 bases in between. Germline CDR1 reads ENHRY; CDR2 reads SYGVKD. The CDR3 length is 12 residues. CDR3 DNA: TGTGCCATCAGTGAAGGGGGGGCATGGCAGCATTTT. Translation gives CAISEGGAWQHF.

This clonotype was found many times. J is TRBJ2-1 and V is TRBV6-5; 10 positions match TRBD2. V trimming: 0 bases; J trimming: 7 bases; junction bases outside the gene matches: 6. This CDR3 contains 16 residues. Germline V gene lookup returns CDR1 MNHEY and CDR2 SVGAGI. CDR3 sequence: CASSYSLAGASNEQFF. CDR3 in DNA: TGTGCCAGCAGTTACTCCCTAGCGGGAGCATCTAATGAGCAGTTCTTC.

This clonotype has just a few counts. The chain uses TRBV3-1 and TRBJ2-6; D uncertain. This CDR3 region has 15 residues. Germline V CDR1 and CDR2: LGHDT, YNNKEL (reference sequence). Trimming stripped 4 bases from V and 0 bases from J, with 7 bases between. This CDR3 reads CASSPWGSGANVLTF. The CDR3 bases are TGTGCCAGCAGCCCTTGGGGCTCTGGGGCCAACGTCCTGACTTTC.

This sequence joins TRBV9 and TRBJ1-2; TRBD1 is a possible D gene (5 bases). The germline V gene encodes CDR1 SGDLS and CDR2 YYNGEE. V shed 4 bases and J shed 4 bases, with 14 bases lying between them. CDR3 size: 14 residues. CDR3 loop: CASSHSRVGYGYTF. DNA for the CDR3: TGTGCCAGCAGCCACTCCAGGGTTGGCTATGGCTACACCTTC. Looking up the rest from reference TRBV9 and TRBJ1-2 gives the full variable domain: DSGVTQTPKHLITATGQRVTLRCSPRSGDLSVYWYQQSLDQGLQFLIQYYNGEERAKGNILERFSAQQFPDLHSELNLSSLELGDSALYFCASSHSRVGYGYTFGSGTRLTVV.

This clonotype was detected ten times or more. The V gene is TRBV28, the J gene TRBJ1-1; D gene ambiguous. This CDR3 is 15 amino acids long. V gave up 1 base and J gave up 3 bases, with 12 bases separating them. Germline-derived CDR1 and CDR2 are MDHEN and SYDVKM. The CDR3 bases are TGTGCCAGCAGTTTATTAGCGGTTGACGACACTGAAGCTTTCTTT. Residues: CASSLLAVDDTEAFF.

This clonotype was detected ten times or more. The V and J genes are TRBV29-1 and TRBJ1-1; D may be TRBD1 (5 bases). Germline CDR1 SQVTM, CDR2 ANQGSEA. V lost 7 bases and J 5 bases, leaving 14 bases between the germline ends. The CDR3 has 12 amino acids. The CDR3 is CSASREGTEAFF. In DNA form, the CDR3 reads TGCAGCGCCAGTCGGGAGGGGACTGAAGCTTTCTTT.

The chain is built from TRBV19 and TRBJ1-1, with D possibly matching TRBD1 (5 bases). V was pared by 8 bases and J by 5 bases, with 15 bases between. Per the germline V gene, CDR1 is LNHDA and CDR2 is SQIVND (reference sequence). This CDR3 contains 13 residues. The CDR3 is CASYPSGGTEAFF. The CDR3 nucleotides read TGTGCCAGTTACCCTAGTGGGGGGACTGAAGCTTTCTTT.

The table lists this clonotype with a few counts. The V call is TRBV5-1, the J call TRBJ2-2; the D gene is possibly TRBD1 (6 bases). This CDR3 is 15 amino acids long. V was pared by 1 base and J by 2 bases, with 9 bases between. Germline V gene sequence: CDR1 SGHRS, CDR2 YFSETQ. This CDR3 reads CASSLTGLNTGELFF. CDR3 coding DNA: TGCGCCAGCAGCTTGACAGGGCTAAACACCGGGGAGCTGTTTTTT. Full variable domain (outside the CDR3, taken from reference TRBV5-1 and TRBJ2-2): KAGVTQTPRYLIKTRGQQVTLSCSPISGHRSVSWYQQTPGQGLQFLFEYFSETQRNKGNFPGRFSGRQFSNSRSEMNVSTLELGDSALYLCASSLTGLNTGELFFGEGSRLTVL.

This clonotype has a count of ten or more. In nucleotides, the CDR3 is TGTGCCAGCAGTCAAGACAGGGTGTTTTCAGAGACCCAGTACTTC. It encodes CASSQDRVFSETQYF. The chain uses TRBV11-2 and TRBJ2-5, with 7 bases fitting TRBD1. CDR1 is SGHAT and CDR2 is FQNNGV in the germline V gene. Losses at the gene ends were 6 bases for V and 4 bases for J; bases not matched to a gene: 11. The CDR3 has 15 residues.

There are a few counts of this clonotype. The chain recombines TRBV12-3 or TRBV12-4 with TRBJ1-5, with D unclear. Trimming shortened V by 3 bases and J by 2 bases, and 11 bases separated the two germline ends. There are 15 residues in the CDR3. CDR3 in DNA: TGTGCCAGCAGTTTTAGCCGAGCCGGCAATCAGCCCCAGCATTTT. Translated, it gives CASSFSRAGNQPQHF.

The CDR3 sequence is CASSPGLAYTGELFF. DNA of the CDR3: TGCGCCAGCAGCCCCGGACTAGCCTACACCGGGGAGCTGTTTTTT. The J gene is TRBJ2-2, the V gene TRBV5-1; 8 bases align to TRBD2. CDR3 length: 15 residues. The trim removed 4 bases at V and 3 bases at J, leaving 5 bases unmatched. CDR1 is SGHRS and CDR2 is YFSETQ in the germline V gene.

The chain employs TRBV11-3 and TRBJ2-3, with 7 bases identical to TRBD1. V trimming: 6 bases; J trimming: 4 bases; junction bases outside the gene matches: 4. Germline V gene sequence: CDR1 SGHNT, CDR2 YENEEA. CDR3 size: 13 residues. CDR3 coding DNA: TGTGCCAGCAGTTTTACAGGGGCAGATACGCAGTATTTT. It is translated as CASSFTGADTQYF.

This clonotype has at least ten counts. CDR3 residues: CSVETTPDTQYF. Written as DNA, the CDR3 is TGCAGCGTTGAAACCACACCGGATACGCAGTATTTT. The V gene is TRBV29-1, the J gene TRBJ2-3; D call uncertain. Per the germline V gene, CDR1 is SQVTM and CDR2 is ANQGSEA. This CDR3 contains 12 residues. Trimming left V 2 bases short and J 6 bases short, with 9 bases between.

This clonotype has at least ten counts. This rearrangement joins TRBV7-3 to TRBJ1-1; D is possibly TRBD1 (5 bases). Germline loops: CDR1 SGHTA, CDR2 FQGTGA. With 5 bases removed from V and 1 base from J, the gap between germline ends came to 8 bases. CDR3 length: 13 amino acids. DNA of the CDR3: TGTGCCAGCAGCCGGGGACGGAACACTGAAGCTTTCTTT. This encodes CASSRGRNTEAFF.

This clonotype has a count of ten or more. CDR3: CAIGRVNQPQHF. The CDR3 region has the DNA TGTGCCATCGGCAGGGTCAATCAGCCCCAGCATTTT. This sequence joins TRBV10-3 and TRBJ1-5; tentative D call: TRBD1 (5 bases). V was trimmed by 8 bases and J by 3 bases, leaving 8 bases between them. The CDR3 runs to 12 residues. CDR1 and CDR2 from the germline V gene are ENHRY and SYGVKD.

This clonotype was observed at least ten times. The chain is built from TRBV11-3 and TRBJ2-2; no definite D call. CDR1 and CDR2 from the germline V gene are SGHNT and YENEEA. The V gene lost 2 bases and the J gene lost 5 bases, with 6 bases spanning the gap. There are 13 residues in the CDR3. CDR3 in amino acids: CASSLRVTGELFF. The CDR3, as DNA: TGTGCCAGCAGCTTAAGGGTAACCGGGGAGCTGTTTTTT.

This clonotype was seen more than once but under ten times. An end of the junction does not agree with germline; a read error may underlie this. This chain links TRBV7-9 with TRBJ2-1; 8 positions match TRBD2. Per the germline V gene, CDR1 is SEHNR and CDR2 is FQNEAQ (reference sequence). The CDR3 consists of 17 residues. For the CDR3, the DNA is TGTGCCAGCAGCGCAATCCACCGGGAGGGAGGATACATTGAGCAGTTCTTC. Residues: CASSAIHREGGYIEQFF.

In this sample, this clonotype turned up many times. CDR3 bases: TGTGCCAGCAGCTTGGGGGAACGCCAGCCCCAGCATTTT. Its translation: CASSLGERQPQHF. This chain connects TRBV11-2 to TRBJ1-5; TRBD1 is a possible D gene (5 bases). CDR1 is SGHAT, CDR2 FQNNGV, per germline. Trimming left V 3 bases short and J 7 bases short, with 10 bases between. The CDR3 spans 13 residues.

A single count supports this clonotype. J is TRBJ2-3 and V is TRBV27; 7 bases map to TRBD2. CDR3 length equals 14 residues. The ends lost 4 bases at V and 2 bases at J; junction bases unmatched: 3. CDR1 MNHEY and CDR2 SMNVEV come from the germline V gene (reference sequence). In nucleotides, the CDR3 is TGTGCCAGCAGTTCCGGGGGGACCACAGATACGCAGTATTTT. Its protein product is CASSSGGTTDTQYF.

The chain has TRBV7-6 and TRBJ2-1; D is unclear. CDR1 is SGHVS and CDR2 is FNYEAQ in the germline V gene. V lost 5 bases and J 6 bases, leaving 8 bases between the germline ends. The CDR3 spans 12 residues. Written as DNA, the CDR3 is TGTGCCAGCAGCAGACCTTTCAATGAGCAGTTCTTC. Its translation: CASSRPFNEQFF.

This clonotype was observed many times. This chain links TRBV28 with TRBJ2-1; D ambiguous. The CDR3 is 13 residues long. Germline assignment: CDR1 MDHEN and CDR2 SYDVKM. V dropped 2 bases and J dropped 10 bases, with 12 bases sitting between them. CDR3 DNA sequence: TGTGCCAGCAGTTTACAGGAGCTTCGGGAGCAGTTCTTC. Protein: CASSLQELREQFF.

The table lists this clonotype with many counts. The chain recombines TRBV28 with TRBJ2-7, with D unresolved. Looked up from germline, CDR1 is MDHEN and CDR2 is SYDVKM. The CDR3 runs to 15 residues. V was cut by 6 bases and J by 1 base, with 16 bases left in between. The CDR3 loop is CASRALANPSYEQYF. In nucleotides, the CDR3 is TGTGCCAGCAGGGCCCTGGCTAACCCATCCTACGAGCAGTACTTC.